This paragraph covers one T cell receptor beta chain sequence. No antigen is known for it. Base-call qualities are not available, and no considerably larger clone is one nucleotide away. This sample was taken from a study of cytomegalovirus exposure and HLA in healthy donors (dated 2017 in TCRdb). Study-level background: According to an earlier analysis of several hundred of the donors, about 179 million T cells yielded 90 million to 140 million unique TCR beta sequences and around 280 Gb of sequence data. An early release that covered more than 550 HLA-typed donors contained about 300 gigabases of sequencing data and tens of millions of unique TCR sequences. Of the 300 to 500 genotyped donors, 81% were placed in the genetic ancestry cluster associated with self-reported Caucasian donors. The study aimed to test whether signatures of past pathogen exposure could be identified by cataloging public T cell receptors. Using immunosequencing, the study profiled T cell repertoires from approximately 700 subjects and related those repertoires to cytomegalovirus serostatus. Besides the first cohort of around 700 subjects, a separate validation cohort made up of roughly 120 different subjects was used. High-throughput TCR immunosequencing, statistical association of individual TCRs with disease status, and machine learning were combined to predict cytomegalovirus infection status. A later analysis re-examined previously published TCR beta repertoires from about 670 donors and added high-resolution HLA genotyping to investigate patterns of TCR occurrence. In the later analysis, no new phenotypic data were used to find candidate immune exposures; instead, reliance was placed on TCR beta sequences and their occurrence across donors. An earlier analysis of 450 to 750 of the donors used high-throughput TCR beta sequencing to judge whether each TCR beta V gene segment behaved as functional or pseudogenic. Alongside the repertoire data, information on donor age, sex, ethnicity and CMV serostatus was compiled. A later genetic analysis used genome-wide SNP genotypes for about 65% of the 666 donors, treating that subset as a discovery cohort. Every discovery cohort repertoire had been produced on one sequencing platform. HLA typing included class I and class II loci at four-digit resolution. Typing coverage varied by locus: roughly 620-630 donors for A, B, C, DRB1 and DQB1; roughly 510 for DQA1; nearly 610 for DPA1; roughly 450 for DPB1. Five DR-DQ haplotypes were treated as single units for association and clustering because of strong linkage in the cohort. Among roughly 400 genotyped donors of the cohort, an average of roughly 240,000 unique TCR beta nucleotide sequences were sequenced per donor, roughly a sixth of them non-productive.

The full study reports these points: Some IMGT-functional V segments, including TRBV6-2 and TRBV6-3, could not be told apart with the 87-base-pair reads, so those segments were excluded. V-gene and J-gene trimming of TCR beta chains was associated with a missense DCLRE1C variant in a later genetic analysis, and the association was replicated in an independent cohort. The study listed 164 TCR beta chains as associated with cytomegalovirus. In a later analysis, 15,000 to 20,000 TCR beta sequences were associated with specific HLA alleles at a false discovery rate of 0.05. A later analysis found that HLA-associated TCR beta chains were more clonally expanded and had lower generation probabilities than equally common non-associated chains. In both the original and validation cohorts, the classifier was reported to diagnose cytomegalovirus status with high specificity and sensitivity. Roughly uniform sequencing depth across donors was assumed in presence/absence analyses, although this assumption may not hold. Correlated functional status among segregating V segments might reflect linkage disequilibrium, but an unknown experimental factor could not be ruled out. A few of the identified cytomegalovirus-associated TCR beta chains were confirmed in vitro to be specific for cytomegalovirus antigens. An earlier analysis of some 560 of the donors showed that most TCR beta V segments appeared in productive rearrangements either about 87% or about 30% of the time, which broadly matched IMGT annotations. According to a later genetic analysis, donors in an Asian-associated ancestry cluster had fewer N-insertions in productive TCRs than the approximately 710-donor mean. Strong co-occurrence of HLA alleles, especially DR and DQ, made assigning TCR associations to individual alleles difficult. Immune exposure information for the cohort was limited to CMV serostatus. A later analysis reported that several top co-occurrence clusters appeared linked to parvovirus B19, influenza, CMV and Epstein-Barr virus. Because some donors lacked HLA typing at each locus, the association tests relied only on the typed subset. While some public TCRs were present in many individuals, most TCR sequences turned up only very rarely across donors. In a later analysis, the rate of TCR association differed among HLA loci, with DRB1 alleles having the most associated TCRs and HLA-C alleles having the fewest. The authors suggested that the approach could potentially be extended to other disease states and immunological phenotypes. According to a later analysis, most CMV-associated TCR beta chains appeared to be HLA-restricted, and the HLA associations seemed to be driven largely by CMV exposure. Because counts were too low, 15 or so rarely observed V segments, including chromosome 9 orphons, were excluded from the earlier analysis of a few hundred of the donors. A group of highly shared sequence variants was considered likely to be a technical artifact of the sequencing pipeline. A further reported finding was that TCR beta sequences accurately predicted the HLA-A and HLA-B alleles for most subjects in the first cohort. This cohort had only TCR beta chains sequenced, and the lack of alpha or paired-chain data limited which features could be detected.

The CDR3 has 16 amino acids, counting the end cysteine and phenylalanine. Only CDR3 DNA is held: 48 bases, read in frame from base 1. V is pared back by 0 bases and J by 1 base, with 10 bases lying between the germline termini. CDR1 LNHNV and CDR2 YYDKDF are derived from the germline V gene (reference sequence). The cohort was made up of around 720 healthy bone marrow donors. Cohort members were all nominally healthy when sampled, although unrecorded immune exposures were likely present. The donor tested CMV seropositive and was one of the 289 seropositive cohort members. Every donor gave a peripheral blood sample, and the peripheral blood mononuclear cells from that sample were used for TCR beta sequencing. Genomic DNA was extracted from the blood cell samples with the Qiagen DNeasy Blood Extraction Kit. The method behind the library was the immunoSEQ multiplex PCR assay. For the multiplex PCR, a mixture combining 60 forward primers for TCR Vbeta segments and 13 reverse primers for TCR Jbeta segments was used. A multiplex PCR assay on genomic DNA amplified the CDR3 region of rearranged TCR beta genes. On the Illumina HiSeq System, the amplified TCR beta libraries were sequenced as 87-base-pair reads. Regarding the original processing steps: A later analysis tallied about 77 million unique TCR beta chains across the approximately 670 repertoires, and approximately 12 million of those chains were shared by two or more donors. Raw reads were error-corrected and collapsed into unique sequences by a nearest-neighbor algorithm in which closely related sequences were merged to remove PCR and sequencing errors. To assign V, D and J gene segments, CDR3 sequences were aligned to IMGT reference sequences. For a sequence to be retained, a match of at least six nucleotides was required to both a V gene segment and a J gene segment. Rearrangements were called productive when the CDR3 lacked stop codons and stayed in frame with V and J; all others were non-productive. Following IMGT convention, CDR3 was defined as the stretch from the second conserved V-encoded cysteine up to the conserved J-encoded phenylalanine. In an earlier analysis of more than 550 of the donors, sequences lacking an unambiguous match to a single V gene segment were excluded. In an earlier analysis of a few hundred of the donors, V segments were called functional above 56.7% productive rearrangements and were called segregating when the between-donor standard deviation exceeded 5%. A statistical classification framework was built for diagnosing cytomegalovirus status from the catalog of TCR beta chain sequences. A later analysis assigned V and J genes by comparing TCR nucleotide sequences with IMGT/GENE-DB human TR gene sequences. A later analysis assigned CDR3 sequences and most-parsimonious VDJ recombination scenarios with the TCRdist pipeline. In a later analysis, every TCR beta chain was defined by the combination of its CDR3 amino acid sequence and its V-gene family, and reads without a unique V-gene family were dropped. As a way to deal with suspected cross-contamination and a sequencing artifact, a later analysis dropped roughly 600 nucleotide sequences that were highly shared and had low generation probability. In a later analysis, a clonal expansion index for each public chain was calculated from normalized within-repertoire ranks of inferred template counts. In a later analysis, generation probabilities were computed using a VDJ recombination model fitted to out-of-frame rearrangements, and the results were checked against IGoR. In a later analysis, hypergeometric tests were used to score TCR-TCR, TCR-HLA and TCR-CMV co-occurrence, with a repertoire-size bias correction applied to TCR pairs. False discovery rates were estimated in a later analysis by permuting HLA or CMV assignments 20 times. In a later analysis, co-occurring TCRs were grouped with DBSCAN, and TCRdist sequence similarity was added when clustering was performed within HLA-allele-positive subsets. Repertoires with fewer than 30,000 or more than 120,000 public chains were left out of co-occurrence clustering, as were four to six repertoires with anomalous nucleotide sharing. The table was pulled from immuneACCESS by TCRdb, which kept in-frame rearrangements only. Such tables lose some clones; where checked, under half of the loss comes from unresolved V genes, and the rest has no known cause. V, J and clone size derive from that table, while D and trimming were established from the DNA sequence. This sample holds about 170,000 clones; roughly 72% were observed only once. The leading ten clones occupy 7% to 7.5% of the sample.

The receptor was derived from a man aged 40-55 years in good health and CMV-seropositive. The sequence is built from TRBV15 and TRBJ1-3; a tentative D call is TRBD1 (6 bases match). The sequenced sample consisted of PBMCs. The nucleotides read TGTGCCACCAGCAGAGATCGGGGGGCTTCTGGAAACACCATATATTTT. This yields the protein CATSRDRGASGNTIYF.